The source of this T cell receptor beta chain is a study of cytomegalovirus exposure and HLA in healthy donors. Study findings and constraints: Donor immune exposure was known only as CMV serostatus. In a later analysis, productive TCRs from donors in an Asian-associated ancestry cluster reportedly carried fewer N-insertions than the cohort mean. TCR beta V- and J-gene trimming, according to a later analysis, was linked to a missense DCLRE1C variant. Accurate prediction of HLA-A and HLA-B alleles (for most subjects) was reportedly achieved from TCR beta sequences.

Germline values: CDR1 MNHNY, CDR2 SVGAGI (reference sequence). The CDR3 consists of 14 residues. The ends were cut back, 7 bases at V and 4 bases at J, with 17 bases in the middle. Primers for the PCR totalled 60 Vbeta and 13 Jbeta. The data were produced by immunoSEQ multiplex PCR, yet TCRdb's version contains in-frame clones alone and is incomplete. The sample consists of 70,000 to 75,000 clones, about two thirds of them appearing once. With respect to this clone: Its antigen is still unknown.

This receptor was identified in a woman between 35 and 50 years old in good health and CMV-seropositive. The sequencing sample was made of PBMCs. V and J are TRBV6-6 and TRBJ2-7, with D tentatively TRBD2 (7 bases). CDR3 sequence: CASTHAGAQYEQYF. In DNA, the CDR3 is TGTGCCAGCACTCACGCGGGGGCCCAATACGAGCAGTACTTC.